This TCR beta chain was sequenced in a study of cytomegalovirus exposure and HLA in healthy donors. The wider study: Of 350 to 400 genotyped donors, more than 65% grouped in the Caucasian-associated ancestry cluster.

As for this clone: Antigen: not known.

Overall study results and limits: Data from an earlier analysis indicated that most TCR beta V segments were productive either about 87% or about 30% of the time.

PCR was performed using 60 Vbeta and 13 Jbeta primers. The protocol was immunoSEQ multiplex PCR, while the TCRdb copy is restricted to in-frame clones and leaves out a portion. The sample is made up of over 75,000 clones, and the top ten hold approximately 0.63% of it. The TCR sequence derives from a man aged 45-65 years in good health and CMV-seronegative. The specimen sequenced was PBMCs.

In DNA form, the CDR3 reads TGTGCCAGCAGTGAAGAATCAGGGGGTGGAAACACCATATATTTT. Translated, it gives CASSEESGGGNTIYF. The chain is built from TRBV2 and TRBJ1-3; 7 positions match TRBD1. There are 15 residues in the CDR3. Germline CDR1 is SNHLY and CDR2 is FYNNEI. V was pared by 1 base and J by 3 bases, with 3 bases of the junction left unmatched.